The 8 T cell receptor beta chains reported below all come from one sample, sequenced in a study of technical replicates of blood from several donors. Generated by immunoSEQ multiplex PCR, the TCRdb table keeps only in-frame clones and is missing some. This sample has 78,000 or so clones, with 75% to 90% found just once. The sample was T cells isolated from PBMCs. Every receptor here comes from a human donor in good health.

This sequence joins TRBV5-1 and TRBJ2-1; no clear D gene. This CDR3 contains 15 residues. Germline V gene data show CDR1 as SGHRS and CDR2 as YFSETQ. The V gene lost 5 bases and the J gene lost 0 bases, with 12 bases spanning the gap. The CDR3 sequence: CASSYRVSSYNEQFF. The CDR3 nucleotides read TGCGCCAGCAGTTATCGGGTAAGCTCCTACAATGAGCAGTTCTTC.

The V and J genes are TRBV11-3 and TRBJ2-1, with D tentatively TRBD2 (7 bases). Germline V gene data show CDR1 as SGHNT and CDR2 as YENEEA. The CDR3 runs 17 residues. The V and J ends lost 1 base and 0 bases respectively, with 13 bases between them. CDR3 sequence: CASSLGGAGVSYNEQFF. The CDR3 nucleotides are TGTGCCAGCAGCTTAGGGGGGGCGGGGGTCTCCTACAATGAGCAGTTCTTC.

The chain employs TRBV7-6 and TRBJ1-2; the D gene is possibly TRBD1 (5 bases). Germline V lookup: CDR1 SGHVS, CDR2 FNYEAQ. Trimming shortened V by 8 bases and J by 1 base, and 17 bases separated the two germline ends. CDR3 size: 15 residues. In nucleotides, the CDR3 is TGTGCCAGCGGCCGCGGGGGGGACTTTAACTATGGCTACACCTTC. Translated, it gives CASGRGGDFNYGYTF.

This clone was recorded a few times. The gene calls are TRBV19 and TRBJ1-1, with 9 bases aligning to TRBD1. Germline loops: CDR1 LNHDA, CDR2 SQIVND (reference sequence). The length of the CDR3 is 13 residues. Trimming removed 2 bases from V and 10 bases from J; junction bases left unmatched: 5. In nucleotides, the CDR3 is TGTGCCAGTAGTATACCCGACAGGGGGTCAGCTTTCTTT. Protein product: CASSIPDRGSAFF.

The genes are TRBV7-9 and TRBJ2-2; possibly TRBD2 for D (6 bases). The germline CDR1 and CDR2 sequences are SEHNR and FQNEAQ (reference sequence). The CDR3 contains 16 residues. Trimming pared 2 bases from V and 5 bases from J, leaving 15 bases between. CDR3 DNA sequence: TGTGCCAGCAGCTTATATGGGCAGGGAGGTACCGGGGAGCTGTTTTTT. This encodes CASSLYGQGGTGELFF. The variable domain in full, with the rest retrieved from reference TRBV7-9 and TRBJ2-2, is DTGVSQNPRHKITKRGQNVTFRCDPISEHNRLYWYRQTLGQGPEFLTYFQNEAQLEKSRLLSDRFSAERPKGSFSTLEIQRTEQGDSAMYLCASSLYGQGGTGELFFGEGSRLTVL.

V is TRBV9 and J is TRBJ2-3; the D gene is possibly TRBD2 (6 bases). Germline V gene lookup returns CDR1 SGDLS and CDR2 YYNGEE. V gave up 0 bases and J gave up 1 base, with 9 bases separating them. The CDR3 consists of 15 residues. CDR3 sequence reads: CASSVAGVGTDTQYF. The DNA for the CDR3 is TGTGCCAGCAGCGTAGCGGGAGTTGGCACAGATACGCAGTATTTT.

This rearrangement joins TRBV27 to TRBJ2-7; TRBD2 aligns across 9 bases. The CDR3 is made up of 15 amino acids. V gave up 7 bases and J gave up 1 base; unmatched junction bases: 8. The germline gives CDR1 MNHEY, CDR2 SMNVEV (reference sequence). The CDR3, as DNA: TGTGCCAGCAAGGTCGGGACTAGCAGGTCCTACGAGCAGTACTTC. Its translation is CASKVGTSRSYEQYF.

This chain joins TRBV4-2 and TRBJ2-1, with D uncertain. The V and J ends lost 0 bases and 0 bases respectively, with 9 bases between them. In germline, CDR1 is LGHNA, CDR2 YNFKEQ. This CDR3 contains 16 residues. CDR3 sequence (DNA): TGTGCCAGCAGCCAAGAATATCGCGGCTCCTACAATGAGCAGTTCTTC. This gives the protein CASSQEYRGSYNEQFF.